Each of the 25 T cell receptor beta chains below was sequenced from the same sample in a study of read filtering for tumor transcriptome and immune sequencing (dated by TCRdb to about 2020). The sequencer was an Illumina HiSeq 4000. TCR libraries were built from 400 ng RNA with the Immunoverse kit, using molecular barcoded adaptors covering alpha/delta and beta/gamma chains. TCRdb trimmed public reads at Q25 via fastp, called clones via MiXCR and kept in-frame beta chains. Entries are consolidated by CDR3 protein sequence, retaining the most common genes and DNA. The sample yields some 120,000 distinct CDR3 sequences; over 10% were counted once. Approximately 11% of the sample is held by the ten biggest clonotypes. Specimen: a population of CD138-negative cells sorted from bone marrow. What this sample's cell subset or site label stands for: bone marrow mononuclear cells depleted of CD138+ plasma/myeloma cells by negative magnetic selection. These receptors originate from a donor aged 40 or older with multiple myeloma.

This clonotype was seen repeatedly, ten times or more. The chain carries TRBV29-1 and TRBJ2-7; D is unclear. This CDR3 has 11 residues. Germline lookup yields CDR1 SQVTM and CDR2 ANQGSEA. The V end lost 6 bases, the J end lost 4 bases, and 10 bases lay between the germline ends. The CDR3 DNA is TGCAGCGTCGAAACCGGTTACGAGCAGTACTTC. Its protein product is CSVETGYEQYF.

This clonotype has just a few counts. Possible read error: a much larger clone is one base away. The V gene is TRBV29-1, the J gene TRBJ2-3; TRBD2 agrees at 13 bases. CDR1 SQVTM and CDR2 ANQGSEA come from the germline V gene. V trimming: 7 bases; J trimming: 8 bases; junction bases outside the gene matches: 9. The CDR3 is made up of 14 amino acids. The CDR3 sequence is CSAGLAGVGGTQYF. The CDR3 region has the DNA TGCAGCGCTGGACTAGCGGGAGTCGGGGGTACGCAGTATTTT.

The chain recombines TRBV6-5 with TRBJ1-1; 12 bases agree with TRBD1. Germline loops: CDR1 MNHEY, CDR2 SVGAGI. The J segment lost 6 bases and the V segment lost 5 bases, leaving 10 bases of the junction unmatched. The CDR3 consists of 16 residues. The CDR3 bases are TGTGCCAGCAGTAAGCTCCCGGGACAGGGGGCATCTGAAGCTTTCTTT. Protein sequence: CASSKLPGQGASEAFF.

The rearrangement links TRBV19 to TRBJ2-3; 10 positions match TRBD2. CDR3 length equals 16 residues. V trimming: 6 bases; J trimming: 2 bases; junction bases outside the gene matches: 8. Germline values: CDR1 LNHDA, CDR2 SQIVND (reference sequence). CDR3 amino acids: CASSPVAGGPTDTQYF. The CDR3 bases are TGTGCCAGTAGCCCCGTAGCGGGGGGACCCACAGATACGCAGTATTTT.

In this sample, this clonotype turned up many times. The chain employs TRBV29-1 and TRBJ2-3; tentatively, D is TRBD2 (6 bases). The CDR3 totals 13 residues. V was clipped by 2 bases and J by 4 bases, with 10 bases between them. The germline V gene encodes CDR1 SQVTM and CDR2 ANQGSEA. The CDR3 sequence: CSVESGVADTQYF. Here the CDR3 DNA reads TGCAGCGTTGAATCGGGGGTCGCAGATACGCAGTATTTT.

This clonotype was detected many times. This chain uses TRBV5-5 with TRBJ2-3; 9 positions match TRBD2. This CDR3 is built from 17 residues. With V trimmed by 0 bases and J by 2 bases, 7 bases remained unmatched. CDR1 SGHKS and CDR2 YYEKEE come from the germline V gene (reference sequence). The DNA of the CDR3 is TGTGCCAGCAGCTTGGCCGATGTAGCGGGGGTCACAGATACGCAGTATTTT. Translation gives CASSLADVAGVTDTQYF.

The chain combines TRBV5-1 with TRBJ2-5, with a weak D call TRBD1 (5 bases). The CDR3 spans 16 residues. Germline lookup yields CDR1 SGHRS and CDR2 YFSETQ. Between the trimmed V and J ends, which lost 1 base and 2 bases, there was a span of 15 bases. The CDR3 protein is CASSLNAGPSQETQYF. In DNA, the CDR3 is TGCGCCAGCAGCTTGAATGCAGGGCCCTCGCAAGAGACCCAGTACTTC.

In its sample, this clonotype was seen many times. This chain connects TRBV5-1 to TRBJ2-3; D unclear. The germline V gene has CDR1 SGHRS and CDR2 YFSETQ. Trimming took off 0 bases at V and 4 bases at J, with 12 bases between the two ends. CDR3 length equals 15 residues. CDR3 in amino acids: CASSLAPNRADTQYF. CDR3 DNA sequence: TGCGCCAGCAGCTTGGCGCCGAACCGCGCAGATACGCAGTATTTT.

About this clonotype itself: A clone one base away is much larger, so this may be a read error. The chain joins TRBV30 to TRBJ2-3; no reliable D call. The CDR3 length is 11 residues. The germline V gene encodes CDR1 GTSNPN and CDR2 SVGIG (reference sequence). The CDR3 sequence: CAVPVVDTRYF. In DNA form, the CDR3 reads TGTGCCGTGCCCGTGGTTGATACGCGGTATTTT.

This clonotype was recorded many times. The V gene is TRBV7-9, the J gene TRBJ2-3; the D gene is possibly TRBD2 (6 bases). The CDR3 spans 14 residues. CDR1 and CDR2 (germline): SEHNR, FQNEAQ (reference sequence). V was cut by 2 bases and J by 10 bases, with 16 bases left in between. The CDR3, as DNA: TGTGCCAGCAGCTTATCCCTGGGGGGAGAGCCGCAGTATTTT. It encodes CASSLSLGGEPQYF.

The sample holds many counts of this clonotype. The genes are TRBV7-2 and TRBJ2-1, with D unresolved. The CDR3 has 12 amino acids. The germline gives CDR1 SGHTA, CDR2 FQGNSA. The V gene lost 0 bases and the J gene lost 5 bases, with 2 bases spanning the gap. As DNA, the CDR3 is TGTGCCAGCAGCTTAGCCAACAATGAGCAGTTCTTC. Amino acids: CASSLANNEQFF.

This clonotype was observed many times. The rearrangement uses TRBV7-9 and TRBJ1-4; D is undetermined. V was pared by 2 bases and J by 8 bases, with 9 bases between. Germline assignment: CDR1 SEHNR and CDR2 FQNEAQ (reference sequence). This CDR3 comprises 13 residues. This CDR3 is CASSLQGSEKLFF. The DNA of the CDR3 is TGTGCCAGCAGCTTACAAGGGAGCGAAAAACTGTTTTTT.

This clonotype was counted many times. V gene TRBV5-6 combines with J gene TRBJ2-7, with D maybe TRBD2 (7 bases). The V and J ends lost 1 base and 3 bases respectively, with 17 bases between them. There are 16 residues in the CDR3. Germline CDR1 reads SGHDT; CDR2 reads YYEEEE. The CDR3 here is CASSLMLGGGLYEQYF. In DNA, the CDR3 is TGTGCCAGCAGCTTGATGCTGGGCGGGGGCCTCTACGAGCAGTACTTC. Filled out from reference TRBV5-6 and TRBJ2-7, the complete variable domain reads DAGVTQSPTHLIKTRGQQVTLRCSPKSGHDTVSWYQQALGQGPQFIFQYYEEEERQRGNFPDRFSGHQFPNYSSELNVNALLLGDSALYLCASSLMLGGGLYEQYFGPGTRLTVT.

The table lists this clonotype with many counts. The chain carries TRBV27 and TRBJ1-4, with TRBD1 identical over 7 bases. The germline V gene has CDR1 MNHEY and CDR2 SMNVEV (reference sequence). Unmatched junction bases numbered 9, after V lost 6 bases and J lost 8 bases. The CDR3 covers 14 residues. The CDR3 loop reads CASRPDRAPEKLFF. Written as DNA, the CDR3 is TGTGCCAGCAGGCCTGACAGGGCCCCGGAAAAACTGTTTTTT. Together with reference TRBV27 and TRBJ1-4, the CDR3 gives the full variable domain: EAQVTQNPRYLITVTGKKLTVTCSQNMNHEYMSWYRQDPGLGLRQIYYSMNVEVTDKGDVPEGYKVSRKEKRNFPLILESPSPNQTSLYFCASRPDRAPEKLFFGSGTQLSVL.

The sample holds many counts of this clonotype. V is TRBV28 and J is TRBJ2-4; the D gene could be TRBD1 or TRBD2 (5 bases each). The CDR3 has 14 amino acids. CDR1 is MDHEN and CDR2 is SYDVKM in the germline V gene. Between the trimmed V and J ends, which lost 3 bases and 2 bases, there was a span of 8 bases. CDR3 in DNA: TGTGCCAGCAGTTTGGGGGTGACCAAAAACATTCAGTACTTC. Its protein is CASSLGVTKNIQYF.

The sample holds many counts of this clonotype. The chain combines TRBV7-2 with TRBJ2-7, with TRBD2 matching over 10 bases. J gave up 7 bases and V 1 base, and 7 bases lay outside the gene matches. The CDR3 is 15 amino acids. Germline lookup yields CDR1 SGHTA and CDR2 FQGNSA. DNA of the CDR3: TGTGCCAGCAGCTTAGGTAGGACTAGCGGCCAGGAGCAGTACTTC. Translating gives CASSLGRTSGQEQYF.

On this clonotype itself: A much more abundant neighbour one base away suggests this may be a read error. The conserved phenylalanine or tryptophan normally closing the CDR3 is absent here, so this likely arose from a read error. The J gene is TRBJ1-5, the V gene TRBV29-1, with 8 bases identical to TRBD1. The germline gives CDR1 SQVTM, CDR2 ANQGSEA. Losses at the gene ends were 5 bases for V and 9 bases for J; bases not matched to a gene: 6. CDR3 length: 12 residues. CDR3 bases: TGCAGCGTTCCATCAGGGGGCCTGCCCCAGCATTCT. It codes for CSVPSGGLPQHS.

In this sample, this clonotype turned up many times. The chain is built from TRBV7-8 and TRBJ1-1; tentative D call: TRBD1 (5 bases). Trimming stripped 0 bases from V and 4 bases from J, with 9 bases between. In germline, CDR1 is SGHVS, CDR2 FQNEAQ. The CDR3 has 14 residues. The CDR3 sequence: CASSLAGRGTEAFF. CDR3 nucleotide sequence: TGTGCCAGCAGCTTAGCGGGGAGGGGCACTGAAGCTTTCTTT.

This clonotype was seen a handful of times. This may arise from a read error, as a much more abundant clone is one base away. The V and J genes are TRBV3-1 and TRBJ2-1; 14 bases match TRBD2. V gave up 2 bases and J gave up 7 bases; unmatched junction bases: 7. CDR3 length: 17 residues. CDR1 and CDR2 from the germline V gene are LGHDT and YNNKEL (reference sequence). CDR3 sequence: CASSQSPGTSGRNEQFF. The CDR3 nucleotides are TGTGCCAGCAGCCAATCACCCGGGACTAGCGGGAGAAATGAGCAGTTCTTC.

This clonotype was observed a few times. The genes are TRBV6-6 and TRBJ1-2; TRBD1 aligns across 11 bases. Germline CDR1 reads MNHNY; CDR2 reads SVGAGI (reference sequence). The CDR3 length is 20 residues. V was clipped by 4 bases and J by 4 bases; unmatched bases: 20. CDR3 nucleotide sequence: TGTGCCAGCAGTTCTTTCCGGTATGGGACAGGGGGGGAAGAAGGCTATGGCTACACCTTC. Protein sequence: CASSSFRYGTGGEEGYGYTF.

This clonotype was counted many times. J is TRBJ2-3 and V is TRBV5-1, with D possibly being TRBD2 (5 bases). Looked up from germline, CDR1 is SGHRS and CDR2 is YFSETQ. There are 16 residues in the CDR3. Trimming removed 0 bases at V and 3 bases at J, with 14 bases between. The CDR3 DNA sequence: TGCGCCAGCAGCTTGGTTGGTAGCGTAGGGACAGATACGCAGTATTTT. The encoded protein is CASSLVGSVGTDTQYF.

This clonotype has ten or more counts. The chain uses TRBV10-2 and TRBJ2-2; 9 bases agree with TRBD2. The CDR3 is 16 residues long. J lost 1 base, V lost 6 bases, and 6 bases had no gene match. In germline, CDR1 is WSHSY, CDR2 SAAADI. The DNA for the CDR3 is TGCGCCAGCAGCCAACCTAGCGGGGTGAACACCGGGGAGCTGTTTTTT. Translated: CASSQPSGVNTGELFF.

This clonotype was observed many times. The V and J genes are TRBV7-8 and TRBJ2-3; 9 nucleotides align to TRBD2. Trimming took 11 bases from V and 2 from J; bases not matched to a gene: 8. The CDR3 is made up of 14 amino acids. In germline, CDR1 is SGHVS, CDR2 FQNEAQ. CDR3 in amino acids: CAGGGGVSTDTQYF. CDR3 DNA: TGTGCCGGGGGCGGGGGGGTCTCCACAGATACGCAGTATTTT.

This sequence joins TRBV12-3 or TRBV12-4 and TRBJ2-1; D may be TRBD1 (5 bases). The V and J ends lost 5 bases and 3 bases respectively, with 8 bases between them. CDR3 size: 13 residues. The CDR3 reads CASSPGYYNEQFF. The CDR3 bases are TGTGCCAGCAGTCCAGGGTACTACAATGAGCAGTTCTTC.

This clonotype was seen ten or more times. The chain carries TRBV29-1 and TRBJ1-1, with D perhaps TRBD1 (6 bases). V was trimmed by 4 bases and J by 5 bases, leaving 17 bases between them. The CDR3 length is 14 residues. CDR1 SQVTM and CDR2 ANQGSEA come from the germline V gene. The CDR3, as DNA: TGCAGCGTTGTGAGAGGGGGGCTTGGGACTGAAGCTTTCTTT. Translation: CSVVRGGLGTEAFF.